The source of this T cell receptor beta chain is a study of CXCR3-negative and CXCR3-positive naive CD8 T cells (dated by TCRdb to between 2017 and 2020). General notes on the study: In total, 110 million to 150 million TRB reads were obtained, corresponding to roughly 1.5 +/- 0.3 million reads per library. The diversity and physicochemical repertoire analyses included about a dozen donors pooled from two independent experiments. Naive subsets from 5 or 6 donors and memory cells from 3 donors were included in the TRBV-TRBJ cluster analysis.

On the study overall, not on this receptor specifically: Because surface CD5, which is linked to self-reactivity in mice, was comparable between the naive subsets, TCR interaction strength was also inferred from the physicochemical properties of TRB CDR3s. TRBV-TRBJ usage was similar between naive CXCR3-negative and CXCR3-positive cells from the same donor, while memory cells showed distinct patterns. Compared with CXCR3-negative naive cells, CXCR3-positive naive cells had TRB CDR3s with higher hydrophobicity (lower Kidera factor 4), lower energy, and higher strength and volume indices. Freshly isolated PBMCs were used for most assays because CXCR3 expression went down partially after cryopreservation. Comparably high repertoire diversity was found in both naive subsets, whereas much lower repertoire diversity was found in memory CD8+ T cells.

Concerning this clonotype itself: What antigen it recognizes has not been identified.

For every CD8+ T cell subset, 300,000 cells were flow-sorted straight into RLT lysis buffer, and each subset was sorted in triplicate. To keep memory contaminants out, a stringent definition of naive CD8+ T cells was applied: CD45RO-CCR7+CD27+CD95-. Using standard density gradient centrifugation, peripheral blood mononuclear cells were isolated from buffy coats. Naive CXCR3-negative and CXCR3-positive CD8+ T cells were flow-sorted on a FACSAria III. An RNeasy Mini Kit was used to extract total RNA from the sorted cells. The CDR3 spans 12 residues, from the cysteine through the phenylalanine. This entry has no DNA. Looking up the germline V gene yields CDR1 SQVTM and CDR2 ANQGSEA. These reads were obtained on a NextSeq 550. The Human TCR Profiling Kit (MiLaboratory) was used to prepare UMI-labeled 5' RACE TRB cDNA libraries. The full amount of extracted RNA was used for cDNA synthesis, and the full amount of resulting cDNA was used for PCR amplification. Libraries were prepared in parallel using an identical number of PCR cycles. Processing in the source paper ran as follows. With a minimum of two reads required per UMI, MIGEC and MiXCR pulled out about 50,000 +/- 10,000 unique UMI-labeled TRB cDNA molecules from each library. On average, each library contained about 40,000 +/- 10,000 functional in-frame TRB CDR3 nucleotide clonotypes without stop codons. Diversity metrics, including normalized Shannon-Wiener and Chao1, were computed in VDJtools after downsampling to 5000 UMI-labeled TRB molecules per sample. VDJtools computed clonotype-size-weighted physicochemical properties of the central five CDR3 residues: interaction energy, strength, volume and Kidera factor 4. After TCRdb reprocessed the reads, each CDR3 protein sequence was kept as one row, without DNA. TCRdb, rather than the study authors, made the V and J calls. The data table for this sample lists roughly 59,000 distinct CDR3 sequences. Approximately 0.72% of the sample belongs to the ten largest clones.

Sequenced input: naive CXCR3+ CD8+ T cells from blood. Interpreted using the paper, the cell subset or site label stands for: CD45RO-CCR7+CD27+CD95- naive CD8+ T cells expressing CXCR3 (TNR3+). The rearrangement joined TRBV29-1 to TRBJ2-1; lacking DNA, the TRBD1 call made by TCRdb goes unchecked. This TCR came from a human donor in good health. Some clones in this sample may be carry-over from other donors' samples. The CDR3 has the sequence CSVTGQGHEQFF.